This T cell receptor beta chain comes out of a study of human T cells and chemical hapten exposure. Study information: TCR yields per sample varied, mainly owing to small pooled library volume differences.

On this clonotype itself: Its target is unknown.

Attachment of unique molecular identifiers to individual cDNA molecules was performed in the library. In the original processing: Per-sample TCR counts ranged from roughly 23,224 to 750,000, median about 100,000. TCRdb ran MiXCR on the RACE reads and lists one entry per CDR3 protein. These V and J calls derive from TCRdb rather than the authors' analysis. The sample includes about 80,000 distinct CDR3 sequences, 8.5% to 10% of them seen just once. The sample's time point: healthy volunteer bleed at 6 weeks. The authors extracted total RNA from unfractionated whole blood. V lost 5 bases and J lost 1; bases outside the gene matches: 7. The CDR3 contains 16 residues. Germline lookup yields CDR1 SGHTA and CDR2 FQGNSA. The study's findings and limits: TCRs exceeding a frequency of 1 in 1000 stayed unchanged under DPC sensitization.

The genes are TRBV7-2 and TRBJ2-3; 9 nucleotides match TRBD2. The TCR sequence derives from a female donor in good health. Some clones in this sample may be carry-over from other donors' samples. Specimen: whole blood. The CDR3 DNA reads TGTGCCAGCAGCCCCGCTAGCGGGGCACGCACAGATACGCAGTATTTT. Its translation is CASSPASGARTDTQYF.